The 13 T cell receptor beta chains listed next were all sequenced from one sample in a study of graft-versus-host responses after intestinal transplantation. Generated by immunoSEQ multiplex PCR, the TCRdb table keeps only in-frame clones and is missing some. The sample lists tens of thousands of clones, approximately 90% seen once, with less than 2% in the top ten. The material sequenced was PBMCs, taken 26 days after transplant. These TCRs come from a human patient who received an intestinal transplant, so some T cells may come from the graft donor.

The chain carries TRBV10-3 and TRBJ2-3, with TRBD1 matching over 7 bases. V lost 6 bases, J lost 3 bases, and 9 bases stayed unmatched. The CDR3 spans 15 residues. CDR1 and CDR2 (germline): ENHRY, SYGVKD. This chain's CDR3 is CAISTDVQGTDTQYF. CDR3 bases: TGTGCCATCAGCACAGATGTACAGGGGACAGATACGCAGTATTTT.

The J gene is TRBJ2-5, the V gene TRBV5-1; D unresolved. The CDR3 runs to 14 residues. Germline lookup yields CDR1 SGHRS and CDR2 YFSETQ. The V end was cut by 0 bases, the J end by 1 base, with 7 bases between. As DNA, the CDR3 is TGCGCCAGCAGCTTGGACTCCACCCAAGAGACCCAGTACTTC. It yields the protein CASSLDSTQETQYF.

The J gene is TRBJ2-3, the V gene TRBV9; 10 bases map to TRBD1. Germline V CDR1 and CDR2: SGDLS, YYNGEE. The CDR3 loop spans 15 amino acids. V dropped 3 bases and J dropped 4; count of bases not matched to a gene: 5. CDR3 residues: CASSEQTGGADTQYF. DNA for the CDR3: TGTGCCAGCAGCGAACAGACAGGGGGCGCAGATACGCAGTATTTT.

This chain joins TRBV7-9 and TRBJ2-4; 8 bases fit TRBD1. J lost 5 bases, V lost 7 bases, and 22 bases had no gene match. The CDR3 is 19 amino acids. Per the germline V gene, CDR1 is SEHNR and CDR2 is FQNEAQ (reference sequence). CDR3 sequence reads: CASNMPGQALEWGENIQYF. In nucleotides, the CDR3 is TGTGCCAGCAATATGCCGGGACAGGCGTTAGAATGGGGCGAAAACATTCAGTACTTC.

The rearrangement links TRBV5-1 to TRBJ2-2; 8 nucleotides align to TRBD2. After removal of 4 bases from V and 4 bases from J, the junction contained 6 bases not matched to a gene. The CDR3 covers 15 residues. Germline loops: CDR1 SGHRS, CDR2 YFSETQ. This CDR3 reads CASSPQGLATGELFF. The DNA of the CDR3 is TGCGCCAGCAGCCCACAAGGACTAGCCACCGGGGAGCTGTTTTTT. Full variable domain (missing parts from reference TRBV5-1 and TRBJ2-2): KAGVTQTPRYLIKTRGQQVTLSCSPISGHRSVSWYQQTPGQGLQFLFEYFSETQRNKGNFPGRFSGRQFSNSRSEMNVSTLELGDSALYLCASSPQGLATGELFFGEGSRLTVL.

The rearrangement links TRBV6-6 to TRBJ2-5, with 7 nucleotides matching TRBD2. With V trimmed by 7 bases and J by 5 bases, 10 bases remained unmatched. The CDR3 is 14 residues long. CDR1 and CDR2 from the germline V gene are MNHNY and SVGAGI (reference sequence). CDR3 nucleotide sequence: TGTGCCAGCATTCCCTGGAGGGGAGGGGAGACCCAGTACTTC. Protein: CASIPWRGGETQYF.

The chain recombines TRBV5-4 with TRBJ1-2; possibly TRBD1 for D (6 bases). CDR1 is SGHNT, CDR2 YYREEE, per germline (reference sequence). The ends were cut back, 3 bases at V and 7 bases at J, with 13 bases in the middle. The CDR3 spans 13 residues. As DNA, the CDR3 is TGTGCCAGCAGCTCCACAGGGTTGAGTGGCTACACCTTC. As protein: CASSSTGLSGYTF. Full variable domain (remainder filled in from reference TRBV5-4 and TRBJ1-2): ETGVTQSPTHLIKTRGQQVTLRCSSQSGHNTVSWYQQALGQGPQFIFQYYREEENGRGNFPPRFSGLQFPNYSSELNVNALELDDSALYLCASSSTGLSGYTFGSGTRLTVV.

The rearrangement joins TRBV4-3 to TRBJ2-2; D is unresolved. Trimming stripped 7 bases from V and 5 bases from J, with 11 bases between. The CDR3 totals 13 residues. CDR1 and CDR2 (germline): LGHNA, YSLEER. CDR3 loop: CASTPDGTGELFF. The CDR3, as DNA: TGCGCCAGCACTCCCGACGGGACCGGGGAGCTGTTTTTT.

This chain connects TRBV5-1 to TRBJ1-4, with D maybe TRBD1 (6 bases). V lost 4 bases and J 4 bases, leaving 11 bases between the germline ends. CDR3 length: 14 residues. The germline gives CDR1 SGHRS, CDR2 YFSETQ. As DNA, the CDR3 is TGCGCCAGCAGCCCGGACAGTGTTAATGAAAAACTGTTTTTT. Its translation: CASSPDSVNEKLFF.

The V gene is TRBV6-6, the J gene TRBJ2-7; 11 nucleotides align to TRBD1. CDR3 length: 16 residues. CDR1 and CDR2 (germline): MNHNY, SVGAGI (reference sequence). The V segment lost 5 bases and the J segment 3 bases; nucleotides outside the gene matches: 9. CDR3 residues: CASSGPKGQGDYEQYF. CDR3 DNA sequence: TGTGCCAGCAGTGGACCCAAGGGACAGGGGGACTACGAGCAGTACTTC.

The V and J genes are TRBV5-4 and TRBJ1-1; D is ambiguous. CDR3 size: 14 residues. Germline V lookup: CDR1 SGHNT, CDR2 YYREEE (reference sequence). Trimming took off 0 bases at V and 1 base at J, with 7 bases between the two ends. The CDR3 DNA follows: TGTGCCAGCAGCTTGGGACAATCGAACACTGAAGCTTTCTTT. This codes for CASSLGQSNTEAFF.

This clone was seen more than once but under ten times. This chain uses TRBV10-3 with TRBJ2-2; 9 bases match TRBD1. The CDR3 sequence is 14 residues long. Germline V lookup: CDR1 ENHRY, CDR2 SYGVKD. With V trimmed by 8 bases and J by 7 bases, 8 bases remained unmatched. CDR3 nucleotides: TGTGCCATCGCCGGGACAGGGCGGAACGGGGAGCTGTTTTTT. This gives the protein CAIAGTGRNGELFF.

The J gene is TRBJ1-6, the V gene TRBV7-9; D unresolved. Germline V gives CDR1 SEHNR, CDR2 FQNEAQ (reference sequence). CDR3 length: 14 amino acids. With 4 bases removed from V and 14 bases from J, the gap between germline ends came to 18 bases. CDR3 protein: CASSSLVGLGTLHF. The CDR3 nucleotides are TGTGCCAGCAGCTCTCTGGTCGGGTTAGGAACCCTCCACTTT.